These 18 T cell receptor beta chains were all obtained from the same sample, sequenced in a study of CD8 T cells in Susac syndrome. A quantity of about 0.5 to 1 ug RNA underwent reverse transcription using random hexamers. TCRdb re-called the immunoSEQ multiplex PCR reads with MiXCR, one entry per CDR3 protein. This sample carries more than 250,000 distinct CDR3 sequences, approximately 90% of them seen once, and the ten largest clones take approximately 0.065%. The sequenced sample was CD4+ T cells from PBMCs. The source is a human donor with multiple sclerosis.

This rearrangement joins TRBV6-6 to TRBJ1-2; no firm D call. Trimming cost V 5 bases and J 0 bases, with 4 bases left between them. Germline V gene lookup returns CDR1 MNHNY and CDR2 SVGAGI (reference sequence). The CDR3 is 12 residues long. CDR3 region: CASSTPNYGYTF. CDR3 DNA: TGTGCCAGCAGTACCCCTAACTATGGCTACACCTTC.

The chain has TRBV25-1 and TRBJ2-2, with unresolved D. CDR1 MGHDK and CDR2 SYGVNS come from the germline V gene. Trimming took off 6 bases at V and 7 bases at J, with 12 bases between the two ends. This CDR3 has 13 amino acids. CDR3 residues: CASSPWGGGELFF. The CDR3 coding sequence is TGTGCCAGCAGCCCGTGGGGTGGCGGGGAGCTGTTTTTT.

The chain carries TRBV29-1 and TRBJ2-7, with 8 bases matching TRBD1. After removal of 6 bases from V and 0 bases from J, the junction contained 4 bases not matched to a gene. Germline loops: CDR1 SQVTM, CDR2 ANQGSEA. The CDR3 has 13 residues. This CDR3 reads CSVCGQGSYEQYF. The CDR3 region has the DNA TGCAGCGTGTGCGGACAGGGCTCCTACGAGCAGTACTTC.

The chain has TRBV29-1 and TRBJ1-5; no definite D call. Trimming removed 4 bases at V and 4 bases at J, with 8 bases between. Germline values: CDR1 SQVTM, CDR2 ANQGSEA. CDR3 length: 12 residues. CDR3 sequence: CSVVQGNQPQHF. CDR3 nucleotide sequence: TGCAGCGTTGTTCAAGGGAATCAGCCCCAGCATTTT.

The chain links TRBV7-2 to TRBJ1-5; D gene unclear. Germline-derived CDR1 and CDR2 are SGHTA and FQGNSA. Trimming cost V 2 bases and J 2 bases, with 16 bases left between them. This CDR3 is 17 amino acids long. CDR3: CASSLKTDWSGNQPQHF. The CDR3, as DNA: TGTGCCAGCAGCTTAAAAACAGACTGGAGCGGCAATCAGCCCCAGCATTTT.

This clonotype showed up just a few times. The chain recombines TRBV6-2 or TRBV6-3 with TRBJ2-1; maybe TRBD2 (6 bases). Germline V CDR1 and CDR2: MNHEY, SVGEGT. Trimming left V 4 bases short and J 4 bases short, with 11 bases between. CDR3 length: 14 residues. CDR3 sequence (DNA): TGTGCCAGCAGTTTGGAGCGGGCTTACAATGAGCAGTTCTTC. It specifies CASSLERAYNEQFF.

The V gene is TRBV29-1, the J gene TRBJ2-7, with TRBD2 identical over 12 bases. Trimming removed 5 bases from V and 5 bases from J; junction bases left unmatched: 10. Per germline, CDR1 SQVTM and CDR2 ANQGSEA. This CDR3 contains 15 residues. The CDR3 loop reads CSVTIRTSGVNEQYF. DNA for the CDR3: TGCAGCGTTACTATAAGGACTAGCGGGGTTAACGAGCAGTACTTC.

The chain combines TRBV18 with TRBJ1-6, with no clear D. This CDR3 comprises 13 residues. The germline gives CDR1 KGHSH, CDR2 LQKENI. V was trimmed by 3 bases and J by 10 bases, leaving 10 bases between them. The CDR3: CASSPPGQSPLHF. The CDR3 DNA sequence: TGTGCCAGCTCACCGCCCGGCCAATCACCCCTCCACTTT.

The rearrangement uses TRBV6-1 and TRBJ2-5; 8 bases agree with TRBD2. CDR1 is MNHNS, CDR2 SASEGT, per germline. The CDR3 totals 16 residues. The trim removed 2 bases at V and 5 bases at J, leaving 10 bases unmatched. CDR3 in amino acids: CASSEREIAGPETQYF. As DNA, the CDR3 is TGTGCCAGCAGTGAACGGGAAATAGCGGGGCCGGAGACCCAGTACTTC.

The V gene is TRBV6-1, the J gene TRBJ2-1, with TRBD1 matching 10 bases. Per the germline V gene, CDR1 is MNHNS and CDR2 is SASEGT. Trimming took 6 bases from V and 4 from J; bases not matched to a gene: 15. The CDR3 has 18 residues. The CDR3 nucleotides read TGTGCCAGCAGGCCTCTCCAGGGGACAGGGGTTTTTTACAATGAGCAGTTCTTC. Translated, it gives CASRPLQGTGVFYNEQFF.

J is TRBJ2-4 and V is TRBV28; D ambiguous. Trimming took off 3 bases at V and 2 bases at J, with 8 bases between the two ends. The CDR3 contains 14 residues. Germline V gene sequence: CDR1 MDHEN, CDR2 SYDVKM. CDR3 coding DNA: TGTGCCAGCAGTTTTGACGTCCCCAAAAACATTCAGTACTTC. Its translation is CASSFDVPKNIQYF.

This chain joins TRBV23-1 and TRBJ1-2, with D uncertain. TRBV23-1 is an open reading frame, and its role is uncertain. V was pared by 4 bases and J by 7 bases, with 13 bases between. This CDR3 has 13 residues. CDR3 DNA: TGCGCCAGCAGTCCATCCGTTCGCGGTGGCTACACCTTC. Its translation is CASSPSVRGGYTF.

This sequence joins TRBV19 and TRBJ1-2; 10 nucleotides agree with TRBD1. The CDR3 is made up of 16 amino acids. The germline gives CDR1 LNHDA, CDR2 SQIVND (reference sequence). V was clipped by 8 bases and J by 6 bases; unmatched bases: 15. Here the CDR3 reads CASFSLGDRGLNGYTF. The CDR3 DNA sequence: TGTGCCAGTTTCTCTCTCGGGGACAGGGGATTAAATGGCTACACCTTC.

This rearrangement joins TRBV5-6 to TRBJ2-7; possibly TRBD2 for D (7 bases). This CDR3 spans 14 amino acids. Trimming took off 4 bases at V and 4 bases at J, with 15 bases between the two ends. Per the germline V gene, CDR1 is SGHDT and CDR2 is YYEEEE. CDR3 bases: TGTGCCAGCAGCAACCGGGGGGCGATATACGAGCAGTACTTC. This encodes CASSNRGAIYEQYF.

The chain links TRBV6-5 to TRBJ1-2; D is possibly TRBD1 (6 bases). Trimming shortened V by 4 bases and J by 5 bases, and 17 bases separated the two germline ends. This CDR3 contains 15 residues. Germline V CDR1 and CDR2: MNHEY, SVGAGI. CDR3 region: CASSSNREFQYGYTF. CDR3 in DNA: TGTGCCAGCAGTTCGAACAGGGAATTTCAGTATGGCTACACCTTC.

The rearrangement links TRBV3-1 to TRBJ2-1; TRBD2 is a possible D gene (6 bases). V lost 1 base, J lost 8 bases, and 9 bases lay in between. Germline V lookup: CDR1 LGHDT, CDR2 YNNKEL (reference sequence). The CDR3 covers 13 residues. CDR3 bases: TGTGCCAGCAGCCAAGCGCGGGGCGATGAGCAGTTCTTC. Its protein is CASSQARGDEQFF.

The rearrangement links TRBV11-3 to TRBJ2-1; weak D call: TRBD2 (7 bases). The CDR3 is made up of 16 amino acids. Trimming removed 3 bases at V and 1 base at J, with 13 bases between. From germline, CDR1 is SGHNT and CDR2 YENEEA. CDR3 in amino acids: CASSLVGGPSYNEQFF. Written as DNA, the CDR3 is TGTGCCAGCAGCTTGGTCGGGGGGCCTTCCTACAATGAGCAGTTCTTC. Full variable domain (rest looked up from reference TRBV11-3 and TRBJ2-1): EAGVVQSPRYKIIEKKQPVAFWCNPISGHNTLYWYLQNLGQGPELLIRYENEEAVDDSQLPKDRFSAERLKGVDSTLKIQPAELGDSAVYLCASSLVGGPSYNEQFFGPGTRLTVL.

The rearrangement uses TRBV19 and TRBJ1-1; D perhaps matches TRBD1 (6 bases). The ends were cut back, 3 bases at V and 11 bases at J, with 16 bases in the middle. Germline V gene data show CDR1 as LNHDA and CDR2 as SQIVND (reference sequence). The CDR3 is 13 amino acids. CDR3 sequence (DNA): TGTGCCAGTAGTATCGCGTCACAGGGACGGGCTTTCTTT. The encoded protein is CASSIASQGRAFF.